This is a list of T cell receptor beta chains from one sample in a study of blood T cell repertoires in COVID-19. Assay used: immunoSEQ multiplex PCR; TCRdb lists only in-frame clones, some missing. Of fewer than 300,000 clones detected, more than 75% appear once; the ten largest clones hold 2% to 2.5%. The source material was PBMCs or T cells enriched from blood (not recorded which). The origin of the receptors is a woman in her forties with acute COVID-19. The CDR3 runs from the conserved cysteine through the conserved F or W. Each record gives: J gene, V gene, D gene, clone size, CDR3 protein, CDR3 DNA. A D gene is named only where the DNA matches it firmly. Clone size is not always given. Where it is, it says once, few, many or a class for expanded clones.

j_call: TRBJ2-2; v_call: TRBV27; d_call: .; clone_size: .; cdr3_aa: CASSLRGHTGELFF; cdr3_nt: TGTGCCAGCTCCCTCCGAGGGCATACCGGGGAGCTGTTTTTT
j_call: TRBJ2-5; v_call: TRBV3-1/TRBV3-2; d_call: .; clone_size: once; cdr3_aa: CASSQERGWETQYF; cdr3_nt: TGTGCCAGCAGCCAAGAAAGGGGGTGGGAGACCCAGTACTTC
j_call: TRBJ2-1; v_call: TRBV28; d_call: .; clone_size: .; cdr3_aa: CASSFDGGSYNEQFF; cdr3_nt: TGTGCCAGCAGTTTTGACGGCGGATCCTACAATGAGCAGTTCTTC
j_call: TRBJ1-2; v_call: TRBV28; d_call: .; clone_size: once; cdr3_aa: CASGEQVIYGYTF; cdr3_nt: TGTGCCAGCGGTGAACAGGTTATCTATGGCTACACCTTC
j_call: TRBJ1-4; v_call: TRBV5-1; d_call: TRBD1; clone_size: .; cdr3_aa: CASSLEAGGGEKLFF; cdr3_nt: TGCGCCAGCAGCTTGGAGGCAGGGGGCGGTGAAAAACTGTTTTTT
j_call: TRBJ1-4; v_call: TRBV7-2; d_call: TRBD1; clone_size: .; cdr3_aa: CASSRDRGDEKLFF; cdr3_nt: TGTGCCAGCAGCAGAGACAGGGGAGATGAAAAACTGTTTTTT
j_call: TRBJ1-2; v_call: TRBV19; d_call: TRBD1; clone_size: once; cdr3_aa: CASAPVGTGGLIYGYTF; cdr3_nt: TGTGCCAGTGCCCCAGTAGGGACAGGGGGCCTCATTTATGGCTACACCTTC
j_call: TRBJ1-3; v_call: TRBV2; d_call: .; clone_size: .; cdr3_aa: CASSARGAPSGNTIYF; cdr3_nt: TGTGCCAGCAGTGCCCGGGGGGCCCCGTCTGGAAACACCATATATTTT
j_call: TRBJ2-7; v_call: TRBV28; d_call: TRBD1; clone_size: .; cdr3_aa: CASSSMGTWDSSYEQYF; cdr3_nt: TGTGCCAGCAGTTCTATGGGGACCTGGGACAGCTCCTACGAGCAGTACTTC
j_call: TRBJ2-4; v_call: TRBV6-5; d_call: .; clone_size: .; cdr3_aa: CARQKNIQYF; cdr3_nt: TGTGCCAGACAGAAAAACATTCAGTACTTC
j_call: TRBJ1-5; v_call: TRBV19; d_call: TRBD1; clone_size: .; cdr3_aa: CASSQQGGRGNQPQHF; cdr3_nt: TGTGCCAGTTCTCAGCAGGGGGGTAGGGGCAATCAGCCCCAGCATTTT
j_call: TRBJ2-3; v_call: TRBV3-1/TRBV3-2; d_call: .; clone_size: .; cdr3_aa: CASSRSDGSSSTDTQYF; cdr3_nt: TGTGCCAGCAGCCGATCGGACGGGAGTTCTAGCACAGATACGCAGTATTTT
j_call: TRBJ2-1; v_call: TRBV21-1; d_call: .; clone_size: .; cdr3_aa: CASTLTGIKYNEQFF; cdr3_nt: TGTGCCAGCACGTTGACAGGGATTAAGTACAATGAGCAGTTCTTC
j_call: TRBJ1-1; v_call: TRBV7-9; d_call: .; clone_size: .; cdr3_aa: CASSLFQGPTEAFF; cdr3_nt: TGTGCCAGCAGCTTATTTCAGGGGCCCACTGAAGCTTTCTTT
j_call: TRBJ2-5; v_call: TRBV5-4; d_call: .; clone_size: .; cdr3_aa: CASSLRPTGETQYF; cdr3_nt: TGTGCCAGCAGCTTACGCCCGACTGGGGAGACCCAGTACTTC
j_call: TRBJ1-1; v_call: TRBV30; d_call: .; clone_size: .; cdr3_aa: CALYRGTEAFF; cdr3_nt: TGTGCCTTATACCGGGGGACTGAAGCTTTCTTT
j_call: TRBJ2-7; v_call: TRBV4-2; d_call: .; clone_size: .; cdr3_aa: CASSQTYQTSVGPGNF; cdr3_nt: .
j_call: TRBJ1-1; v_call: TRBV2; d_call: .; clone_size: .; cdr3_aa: CASSERLMNTEAFF; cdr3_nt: TGTGCCAGCAGTGAAAGACTGATGAACACTGAAGCTTTCTTT
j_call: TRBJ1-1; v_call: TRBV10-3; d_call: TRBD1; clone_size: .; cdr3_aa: CAAQGGMNTEAFF; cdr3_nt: TGTGCCGCACAGGGGGGCATGAACACTGAAGCTTTCTTT
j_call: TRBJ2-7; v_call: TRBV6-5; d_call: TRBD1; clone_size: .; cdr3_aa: CASSHRDRGAYEQYF; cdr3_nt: TGTGCCAGCAGTCACCGGGACAGGGGGGCCTACGAGCAGTACTTC
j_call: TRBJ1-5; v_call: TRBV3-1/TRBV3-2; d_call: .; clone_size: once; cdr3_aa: CASSQAHEGQPQHF; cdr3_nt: TGTGCCAGCAGCCAAGCCCACGAGGGTCAGCCCCAGCATTTT
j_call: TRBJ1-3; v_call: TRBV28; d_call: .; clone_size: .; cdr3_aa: CASSLDSLEDTIYF; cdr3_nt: TGTGCCAGCAGCCTCGACAGCCTGGAAGACACCATATATTTT
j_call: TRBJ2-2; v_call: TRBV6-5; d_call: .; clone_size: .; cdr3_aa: CASSIRTANTGELFF; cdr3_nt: TGTGCCAGCAGTATCCGGACAGCGAACACCGGGGAGCTGTTTTTT
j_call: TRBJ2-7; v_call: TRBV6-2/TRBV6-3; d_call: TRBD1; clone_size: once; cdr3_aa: CASSYSMTLRTGSYEQYF; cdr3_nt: TGTGCCAGCAGTTACTCAATGACTTTGAGGACAGGATCCTACGAGCAGTACTTC
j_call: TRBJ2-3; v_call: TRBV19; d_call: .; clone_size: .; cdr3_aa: CASRRPEGDTQYF; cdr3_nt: TGTGCCAGCCGTAGACCCGAGGGAGATACGCAGTATTTT
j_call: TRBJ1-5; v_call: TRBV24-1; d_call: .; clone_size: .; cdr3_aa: CATSGGNSNQPQHF; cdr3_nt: TGTGCCACCAGTGGAGGGAATAGCAATCAGCCCCAGCATTTT
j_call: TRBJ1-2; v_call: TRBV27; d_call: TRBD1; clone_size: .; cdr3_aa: CASSPGQVHGYTF; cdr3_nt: TGTGCCAGCAGTCCGGGACAGGTACATGGCTACACCTTC
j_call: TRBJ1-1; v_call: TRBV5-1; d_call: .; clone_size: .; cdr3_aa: CASSLELGGWSYTEAFF; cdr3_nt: TGCGCCAGCAGCTTGGAATTGGGGGGGTGGTCGTACACTGAAGCTTTCTTT
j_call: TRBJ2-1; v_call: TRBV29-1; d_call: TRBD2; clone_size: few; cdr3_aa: CSVEYGSGGSEQFF; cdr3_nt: TGCAGCGTTGAATATGGTAGCGGGGGAAGCGAGCAGTTCTTC
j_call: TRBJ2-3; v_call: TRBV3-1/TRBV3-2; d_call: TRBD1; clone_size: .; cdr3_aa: CASSPGQVSIRRSTDTQYF; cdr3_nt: TGTGCCAGCAGCCCCGGACAGGTCTCTATTCGGAGAAGCACAGATACGCAGTATTTT
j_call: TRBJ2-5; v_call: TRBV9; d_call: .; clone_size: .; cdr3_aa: CASSVGGPQETQYF; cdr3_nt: TGTGCCAGCAGCGTAGGAGGTCCCCAAGAGACCCAGTACTTC
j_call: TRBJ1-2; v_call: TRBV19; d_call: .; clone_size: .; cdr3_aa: CASSIWGGDPYGYTF; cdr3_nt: TGTGCCAGTAGTATTTGGGGGGGGGACCCCTATGGCTACACCTTC
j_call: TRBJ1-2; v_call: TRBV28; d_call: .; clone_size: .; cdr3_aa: CASSLAGFIGYTF; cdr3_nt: TGTGCCAGCAGTTTAGCCGGGTTTATTGGCTACACCTTC
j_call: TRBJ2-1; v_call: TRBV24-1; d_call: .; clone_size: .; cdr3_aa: CATSISGYSYNEQFF; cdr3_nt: TGTGCCACCAGTATAAGCGGGTACTCCTACAATGAGCAGTTCTTC
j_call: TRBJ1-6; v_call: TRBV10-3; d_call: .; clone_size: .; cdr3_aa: CAITGLLNSPLHF; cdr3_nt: TGTGCCATCACAGGACTCCTTAATTCACCCCTCCACTTT
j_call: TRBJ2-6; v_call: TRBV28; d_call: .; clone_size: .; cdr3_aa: CASRSGANVLTF; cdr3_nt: TGTGCCAGCCGGTCTGGGGCCAACGTCCTGACTTTC
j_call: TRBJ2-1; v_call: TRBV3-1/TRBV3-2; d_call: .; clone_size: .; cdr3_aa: CASSQDLGTVGGEQFF; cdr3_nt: TGTGCCAGCAGCCAAGATCTTGGGACAGTGGGGGGTGAGCAGTTCTTC
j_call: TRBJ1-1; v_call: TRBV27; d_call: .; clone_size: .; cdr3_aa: CASSLAWNTEAFF; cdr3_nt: TGTGCCAGCAGTCTCGCGTGGAACACTGAAGCTTTCTTT
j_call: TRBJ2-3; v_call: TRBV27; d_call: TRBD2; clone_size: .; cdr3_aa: CASSLGNSGSGRSDTQYF; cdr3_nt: TGTGCCAGCAGTTTAGGTAATAGCGGGTCCGGAAGGTCGGATACGCAGTATTTT
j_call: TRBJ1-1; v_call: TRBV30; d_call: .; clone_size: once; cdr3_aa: CAWRVGLTNTEAFF; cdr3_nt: TGTGCCTGGAGGGTGGGACTGACGAACACTGAAGCTTTCTTT
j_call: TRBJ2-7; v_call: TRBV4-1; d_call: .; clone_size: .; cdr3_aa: CASSQDRGFWHEQYF; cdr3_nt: TGCGCCAGCAGCCAAGACAGGGGTTTTTGGCACGAGCAGTACTTC
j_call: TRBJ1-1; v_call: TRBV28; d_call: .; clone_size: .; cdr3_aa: CASSLENSLQGWNTEAFF; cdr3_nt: TGTGCCAGCAGTCTCGAGAACTCCTTACAGGGTTGGAACACTGAAGCTTTCTTT
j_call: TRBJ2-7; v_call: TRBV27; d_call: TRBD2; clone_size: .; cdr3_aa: CASSLKTSGIYEQYF; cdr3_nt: TGTGCCAGCAGTTTAAAAACTAGCGGGATCTACGAGCAGTACTTC
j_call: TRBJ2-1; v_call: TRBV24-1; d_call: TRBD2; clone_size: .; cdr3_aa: CATSALTSGRNPEQFF; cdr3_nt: TGTGCCACCAGTGCCCTTACTAGCGGGAGGAATCCTGAGCAGTTCTTC
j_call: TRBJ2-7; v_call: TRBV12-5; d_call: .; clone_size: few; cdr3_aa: CASGSAWTQAYEQYF; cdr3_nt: TGTGCTAGTGGATCCGCCTGGACTCAAGCATACGAGCAGTACTTC
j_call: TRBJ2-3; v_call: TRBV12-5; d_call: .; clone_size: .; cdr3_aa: CASGLVLGYMDTQYF; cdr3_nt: TGTGCTAGTGGTTTGGTACTAGGGTATATGGATACGCAGTATTTT
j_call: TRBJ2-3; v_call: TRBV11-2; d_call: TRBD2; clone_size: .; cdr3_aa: CASSPGTSGITDTQYF; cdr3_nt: TGTGCCAGCAGCCCAGGGACTAGCGGCATCACAGATACGCAGTATTTT
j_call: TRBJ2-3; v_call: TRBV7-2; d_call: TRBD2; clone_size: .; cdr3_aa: CASSSQRGVGTDTQYF; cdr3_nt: TGTGCCAGCAGCTCCCAGCGGGGGGTGGGCACAGATACGCAGTATTTT
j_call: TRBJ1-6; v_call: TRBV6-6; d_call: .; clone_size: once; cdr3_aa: CASSLKDRPIYNSPLHF; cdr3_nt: TGTGCCAGCAGTCTAAAGGACAGACCCATCTATAATTCACCCCTCCACTTT
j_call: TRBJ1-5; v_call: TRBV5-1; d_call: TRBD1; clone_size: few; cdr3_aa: CASSLEGTGNQPQHF; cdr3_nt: TGCGCCAGCAGCTTGGAAGGGACAGGTAATCAGCCCCAGCATTTT
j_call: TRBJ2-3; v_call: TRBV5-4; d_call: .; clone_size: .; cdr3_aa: CASSPDRTHTDTQYF; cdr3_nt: TGTGCCAGCAGCCCTGACAGGACCCACACAGATACGCAGTATTTT
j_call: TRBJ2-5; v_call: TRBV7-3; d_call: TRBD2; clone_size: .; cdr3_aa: CASSSSGGASETQYF; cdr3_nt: TGTGCCAGCAGCTCTAGCGGGGGGGCCTCAGAGACCCAGTACTTC
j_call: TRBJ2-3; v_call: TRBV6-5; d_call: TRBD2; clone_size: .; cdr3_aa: CASRRTSGAPDTQYF; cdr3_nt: TGTGCCAGCAGAAGGACTAGCGGGGCACCAGATACGCAGTATTTT
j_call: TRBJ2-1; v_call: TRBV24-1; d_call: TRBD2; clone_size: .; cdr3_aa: CATSDRSGGTNEQFF; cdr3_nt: TGTGCCACCAGTGATCGCAGCGGGGGTACCAATGAGCAGTTCTTC
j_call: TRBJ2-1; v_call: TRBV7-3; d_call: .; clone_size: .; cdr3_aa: CASSEGRGSYNEQFF; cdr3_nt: TGTGCCAGCAGCGAGGGCAGGGGCTCCTACAATGAGCAGTTCTTC
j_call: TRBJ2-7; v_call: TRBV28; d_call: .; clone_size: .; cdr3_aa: CASSLAFSVGSYEQYF; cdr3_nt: TGTGCCAGCAGTTTGGCGTTTAGCGTGGGCTCCTACGAGCAGTACTTC
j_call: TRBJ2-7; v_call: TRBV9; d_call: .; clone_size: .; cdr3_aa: CASSAGTGNYEQYF; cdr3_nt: TGTGCCAGCAGCGCAGGAACAGGGAACTACGAGCAGTACTTC
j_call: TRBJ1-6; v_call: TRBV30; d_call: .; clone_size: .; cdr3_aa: CAWRDNREFSPLHF; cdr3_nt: TGTGCCTGGAGGGATAACAGGGAGTTTTCACCCCTCCACTTT
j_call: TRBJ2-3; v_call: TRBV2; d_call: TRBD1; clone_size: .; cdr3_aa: CASSNEQGSVTDTQYF; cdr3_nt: TGTGCCAGCAGTAACGAACAGGGGTCAGTCACAGATACGCAGTATTTT
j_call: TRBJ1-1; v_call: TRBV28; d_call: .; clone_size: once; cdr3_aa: CASRPGFNTEAFF; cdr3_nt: TGTGCCAGCAGGCCAGGGTTTAACACTGAAGCTTTCTTT